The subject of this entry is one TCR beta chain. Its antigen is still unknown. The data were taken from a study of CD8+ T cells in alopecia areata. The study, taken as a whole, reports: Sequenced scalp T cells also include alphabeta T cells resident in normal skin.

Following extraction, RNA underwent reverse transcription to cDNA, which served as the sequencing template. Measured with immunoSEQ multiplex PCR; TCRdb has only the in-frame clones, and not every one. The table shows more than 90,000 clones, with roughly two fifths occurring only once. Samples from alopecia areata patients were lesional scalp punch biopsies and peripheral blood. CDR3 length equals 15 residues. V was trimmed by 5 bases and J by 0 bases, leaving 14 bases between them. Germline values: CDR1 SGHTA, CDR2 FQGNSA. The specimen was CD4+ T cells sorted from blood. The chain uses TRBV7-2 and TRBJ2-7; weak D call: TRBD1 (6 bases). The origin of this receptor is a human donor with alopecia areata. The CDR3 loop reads CASSKTGPSSYEQYF. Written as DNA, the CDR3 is TGTGCCAGCAGCAAAACAGGGCCCTCCTCCTACGAGCAGTACTTC.